Presented here are 6 T cell receptor beta chains from one specimen sequenced in a study of blood T cell repertoires in COVID-19. Assay used: immunoSEQ multiplex PCR; TCRdb lists only in-frame clones, some missing. The sample records 60,000 to 70,000 clones, approximately 84% being singletons. Source material: peripheral blood. These receptors originate from a man in his forties with COVID-19, enrolled during active disease.

The CDR3: CASSLGGGETQYF. CDR3 coding DNA: TGTGCCAGCAGCTTGGGCGGGGGTGAGACCCAGTACTTC. This chain links TRBV7-6 with TRBJ2-5; 7 bases fit TRBD2. This CDR3 is built from 13 residues. Germline CDR1 reads SGHVS; CDR2 reads FNYEAQ. V shed 3 bases and J 5 bases; nucleotides not matched to a gene: 3.

The table lists this clone with a count of one. The V and J genes are TRBV7-9 and TRBJ2-2; D might be TRBD1 (6 bases). CDR1 is SEHNR, CDR2 FQNEAQ, per germline (reference sequence). The CDR3 sequence is 14 residues long. V gave up 1 base and J gave up 5 bases, with 8 bases separating them. CDR3 sequence reads: CASSLGTETGELFF. The CDR3 nucleotides read TGTGCCAGCAGCTTAGGGACAGAAACCGGGGAGCTGTTTTTT.

There are a few counts of this clone. The V call is TRBV12-3 or TRBV12-4, the J call TRBJ1-5, with D perhaps TRBD1 (5 bases). The CDR3 is 13 residues long. The V end lost 6 bases, the J end lost 6 bases, and 12 bases lay between the germline ends. The CDR3 region is CASSQGTGQPQHF. The CDR3 nucleotides are TGTGCCAGCAGCCAGGGTACGGGTCAGCCCCAGCATTTT.

The sample holds a few counts of this clone. The chain links TRBV6-5 to TRBJ1-2, with 11 bases aligning to TRBD1. Germline V CDR1 and CDR2: MNHEY, SVGAGI. Trimming at V came to 6 bases and at J to 5 bases, leaving 5 bases not matched to a gene. The CDR3 extends over 14 amino acids. The CDR3 spells CASRRGQGVYGYTF. The CDR3 nucleotides are TGTGCCAGCAGAAGGGGACAGGGGGTGTATGGCTACACCTTC.

This sequence joins TRBV19 and TRBJ2-1; 8 bases align to TRBD1. The CDR3 totals 16 residues. The trim removed 4 bases at V and 2 bases at J, leaving 7 bases unmatched. Germline V gives CDR1 LNHDA, CDR2 SQIVND (reference sequence). The CDR3 region has the DNA TGTGCCAGTAGTACCGGACAGGGATTAACCTACAATGAGCAGTTCTTC. Its translation is CASSTGQGLTYNEQFF.

The V and J genes are TRBV6-5 and TRBJ1-6; D uncertain. The length of the CDR3 is 16 residues. V shed 0 bases and J shed 8 bases, with 14 bases lying between them. Germline V gives CDR1 MNHEY, CDR2 SVGAGI. CDR3 coding DNA: TGTGCCAGCAGTTACTCGACCGGGGTTGATGATTCACCCCTCCACTTT. It codes for CASSYSTGVDDSPLHF.